These 12 T cell receptor beta chains were all obtained from the same sample, sequenced in a study of blood T cell repertoires in COVID-19. Only in-frame clones appear in the TCRdb table, and some are missing; sequencing was by immunoSEQ multiplex PCR. The sample has about 54,000 clones, over 75% seen once. What was sequenced was peripheral blood. Source of these receptors: a woman aged 40 to 50 with active COVID-19.

The chain couples TRBV5-6 to TRBJ1-3; D might be TRBD1 (6 bases). Trimming left V 4 bases short and J 2 bases short, with 10 bases between. The CDR3 consists of 14 residues. CDR1 is SGHDT, CDR2 YYEEEE, per germline. The CDR3 is CASSRTGTGNTIYF. CDR3 nucleotides: TGTGCCAGCAGCCGTACAGGGACTGGAAACACCATATATTTT.

This chain uses TRBV4-3 with TRBJ2-2, with 10 bases identical to TRBD2. Germline-derived CDR1 and CDR2 are LGHNA and YSLEER. This CDR3 has 15 amino acids. The ends lost 4 bases at V and 4 bases at J; junction bases unmatched: 3. The CDR3 region has the DNA TGCGCCAGCAGCCCCCGACTAGCGGGCACCGGGGAGCTGTTTTTT. This gives the protein CASSPRLAGTGELFF.

Written as DNA, the CDR3 is TGTGCCAGTAGTATATGGCCCTATGGCTACACCTTC. This gives the protein CASSIWPYGYTF. This chain uses TRBV19 with TRBJ1-2; D not resolved. V was cut by 2 bases and J by 4 bases, with 5 bases left in between. The CDR3 covers 12 residues. The V gene's germline CDR1 is LNHDA and CDR2 SQIVND (reference sequence). Drawing the rest from reference TRBV19 and TRBJ1-2, the complete variable domain is DGGITQSPKYLFRKEGQNVTLSCEQNLNHDAMYWYRQDPGQGLRLIYYSQIVNDFQKGDIAEGYSVSREKKESFPLTVTSAQKNPTAFYLCASSIWPYGYTFGSGTRLTVV.

This chain uses TRBV9 with TRBJ2-2; the D gene is possibly TRBD1 (6 bases). Germline V gives CDR1 SGDLS, CDR2 YYNGEE. The CDR3 extends over 16 amino acids. Trimming shortened V by 4 bases and J by 3 bases, and 16 bases separated the two germline ends. CDR3 sequence: CASSQNRQAHTGELFF. As DNA, the CDR3 is TGTGCCAGCAGCCAAAATCGACAGGCGCACACCGGGGAGCTGTTTTTT.

This clone appeared a few times. J is TRBJ1-6 and V is TRBV18, with D maybe TRBD1 (5 bases). This CDR3 has 15 residues. Looked up from germline, CDR1 is KGHSH and CDR2 is LQKENI. Trimming removed 2 bases at V and 8 bases at J, with 13 bases between. In DNA form, the CDR3 reads TGTGCCAGCTCACCAAGTCAGGGTGGGGATTCACCCCTCCACTTT. It specifies CASSPSQGGDSPLHF.

The V gene is TRBV6-5, the J gene TRBJ1-2; no definite D call. The germline gives CDR1 MNHEY, CDR2 SVGAGI. The CDR3 has 14 amino acids. The ends were cut back, 7 bases at V and 3 bases at J, with 15 bases in the middle. The CDR3 loop is CASTLPQAYYGYTF. The CDR3 region has the DNA TGTGCCAGCACGTTACCCCAGGCCTACTATGGCTACACCTTC.

This chain connects TRBV18 to TRBJ2-1; D perhaps matches TRBD1 (6 bases). In germline, CDR1 is KGHSH, CDR2 LQKENI. Trimming removed 4 bases from V and 8 bases from J, with 9 bases in between. This CDR3 comprises 12 residues. CDR3 in amino acids: CASSRGRDEQFF. The CDR3 bases are TGTGCCAGCTCACGGGGGCGGGATGAGCAGTTCTTC. Full variable domain (outside the CDR3, taken from reference TRBV18 and TRBJ2-1): NAGVMQNPRHLVRRRGQEARLRCSPMKGHSHVYWYRQLPEEGLKFMVYLQKENIIDESGMPKERFSAEFPKEGPSILRIQQVVRGDSAAYFCASSRGRDEQFFGPGTRLTVL.

The CDR3 protein is CASSPSGVEGTEQYF. The DNA of the CDR3 is TGTGCCAGCTCACCATCGGGGGTGGAGGGAACCGAGCAGTACTTC. The chain uses TRBV18 and TRBJ2-7; D is perhaps TRBD2 (6 bases). Germline V CDR1 and CDR2: KGHSH, LQKENI. With 2 bases removed from V and 6 bases from J, the gap between germline ends came to 17 bases. The CDR3 loop spans 15 amino acids.

The sample holds one count of this clone. The chain recombines TRBV7-6 with TRBJ2-7, with 9 bases identical to TRBD1. V was pared by 1 base and J by 2 bases, with 9 bases of the junction left unmatched. This CDR3 has 17 residues. Germline V CDR1 and CDR2: SGHVS, FNYEAQ. CDR3 protein: CASSLGGFGTGTYEQYF. The DNA for the CDR3 is TGTGCCAGCAGCTTAGGCGGTTTTGGGACAGGGACCTACGAGCAGTACTTC.

The count of this clone is one. The chain is built from TRBV5-6 and TRBJ2-5, with no clear D. CDR3 length: 12 residues. The V gene's germline CDR1 is SGHDT and CDR2 YYEEEE. Trimming pared 2 bases from V and 2 bases from J, leaving 4 bases between. This chain's CDR3 is CASSFLQETQYF. The CDR3 nucleotides read TGTGCCAGCAGCTTTCTACAAGAGACCCAGTACTTC.

The chain links TRBV6-5 to TRBJ2-7, with 7 bases fitting TRBD2. Losses at the gene ends were 0 bases for V and 1 base for J; bases not matched to a gene: 6. The germline CDR1 and CDR2 sequences are MNHEY and SVGAGI. The CDR3 runs to 16 residues. The DNA for the CDR3 is TGTGCCAGCAGTTACTCCGTAACTAGCGATTCCTACGAGCAGTACTTC. Translating it yields CASSYSVTSDSYEQYF.

The V call is TRBV2, the J call TRBJ1-5; D gene unclear. Trimming shortened V by 7 bases and J by 1 base, and 20 bases separated the two germline ends. The CDR3 totals 17 residues. Per the germline V gene, CDR1 is SNHLY and CDR2 is FYNNEI. The CDR3 sequence is CASTPGRAGVSNQPQHF. The CDR3, as DNA: TGTGCCAGCACTCCCGGGCGGGCAGGCGTAAGCAATCAGCCCCAGCATTTT. Variable domain in full (rest from reference TRBV2 and TRBJ1-5): EPEVTQTPSHQVTQMGQEVILRCVPISNHLYFYWYRQILGQKVEFLVSFYNNEISEKSEIFDDQFSVERPDGSNFTLKIRSTKLEDSAMYFCASTPGRAGVSNQPQHFGDGTRLSIL.